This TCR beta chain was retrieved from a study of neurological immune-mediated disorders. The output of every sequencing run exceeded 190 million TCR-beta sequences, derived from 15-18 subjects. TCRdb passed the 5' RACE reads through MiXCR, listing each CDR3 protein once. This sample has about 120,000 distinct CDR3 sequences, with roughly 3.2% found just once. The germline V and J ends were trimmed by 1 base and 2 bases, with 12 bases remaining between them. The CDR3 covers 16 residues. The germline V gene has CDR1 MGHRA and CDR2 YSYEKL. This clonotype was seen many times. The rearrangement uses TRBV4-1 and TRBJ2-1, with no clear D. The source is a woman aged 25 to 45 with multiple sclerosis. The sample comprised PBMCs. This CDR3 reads CASSQGSGFAYNEQFF. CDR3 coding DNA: TGCGCCAGCAGCCAAGGATCCGGGTTCGCCTACAATGAGCAGTTCTTC.